The 21 T cell receptor beta chains presented below share a single source sample, sequenced in a study of neurological immune-mediated disorders. TCRdb reprocessed the 5' RACE reads with MiXCR, giving one entry per CDR3 protein. The sample has 65,000 to 80,000 distinct CDR3 sequences, approximately 4.6% seen once. Sequencing was carried out using PBMCs. All receptors derive from a woman aged 70 to 79 with multiple sclerosis.

This clonotype was seen many times. This sequence joins TRBV5-1 and TRBJ2-5, with a tentative D call TRBD2 (6 bases). Per germline, CDR1 SGHRS and CDR2 YFSETQ. Trimming stripped 7 bases from V and 4 bases from J, with 14 bases between. CDR3 length: 13 residues. The CDR3 protein is CASSTGGPETQYF. CDR3 bases: TGCGCCAGCTCGACCGGGGGACCAGAGACCCAGTACTTC.

As for this clonotype: Compared with germline, one end of the junction differs, possibly owing to a read error. This chain joins TRBV7-7 and TRBJ2-3; D ambiguous. Germline lookup yields CDR1 SSHAT and CDR2 FNYEAQ (reference sequence). The CDR3 has 13 residues. The CDR3 here is CASSPKGPNTQYF. The CDR3 DNA sequence: TGTGCTAGCAGCCCCAAGGGCCCCAATACGCAGTATTTT.

This clonotype was recorded at least ten times. The chain has TRBV6-6 and TRBJ2-1; maybe TRBD2 (5 bases). The germline V gene has CDR1 MNHNY and CDR2 SVGAGI (reference sequence). Trimming took 11 bases from V and 6 from J, leaving 14 bases between them. CDR3 size: 12 residues. CDR3 DNA sequence: TGTGCCTCAAAAAGAGAGGGCAATGAGCAGTTCTTC. The encoded protein is CASKREGNEQFF.

This clonotype showed up many times. This chain uses TRBV7-9 with TRBJ2-7; D tentatively reads TRBD1 or TRBD2 (8 bases each). This CDR3 region has 15 residues. Trimming stripped 5 bases from V and 5 bases from J, with 19 bases between. Germline loops: CDR1 SEHNR, CDR2 FQNEAQ (reference sequence). In nucleotides, the CDR3 is TGTGCCAGCAGCATTAGCGGGACAGGAGGGGACGAGCAGTACTTC. It encodes CASSISGTGGDEQYF.

This clonotype was counted many times. The rearrangement joins TRBV3-1 to TRBJ1-1; the D is unclear. Trimming left V 5 bases short and J 3 bases short, with 13 bases between. Germline V gene lookup returns CDR1 LGHDT and CDR2 YNNKEL (reference sequence). This CDR3 has 14 residues. The CDR3 DNA sequence: TGTGCCAGCAGCGGACTCGGGAGGGACACTGAAGCTTTCTTT. This encodes CASSGLGRDTEAFF.

This clonotype was detected many times. The chain links TRBV4-3 to TRBJ2-5, with TRBD1 matching over 11 bases. CDR1 is LGHNA, CDR2 YSLEER, per germline. This CDR3 is 15 amino acids long. Losses at the gene ends were 4 bases for V and 5 bases for J; bases not matched to a gene: 6. The CDR3 spells CASSLDRGRVETQYF. For the CDR3, the DNA is TGCGCCAGCAGCCTGGACAGGGGGCGAGTGGAGACCCAGTACTTC.

The chain carries TRBV18 and TRBJ1-3; D may be TRBD1 (5 bases). V was trimmed by 4 bases and J by 0 bases, leaving 16 bases between them. The CDR3 is 17 amino acids. Germline loops: CDR1 KGHSH, CDR2 LQKENI. The CDR3 here is CASSQEGQPISGNTIYF. The CDR3 DNA reads as TGTGCCAGCTCACAAGAAGGACAACCCATCTCTGGAAACACCATATATTTT.

This clonotype came up many times. The chain has TRBV24-1 and TRBJ2-2; weak D call: TRBD2 (6 bases). The CDR3 sequence is 15 residues long. Germline V gene data show CDR1 as KGHDR and CDR2 as SFDVKD. The V and J ends lost 4 bases and 5 bases respectively, with 13 bases between them. The CDR3 coding sequence is TGTGCCACCAGTGACCCGACTAGTATAACCGGGGAGCTGTTTTTT. It specifies CATSDPTSITGELFF.

The V gene is TRBV6-5, the J gene TRBJ2-1; D is possibly TRBD1 (5 bases). V lost 2 bases and J 9 bases, leaving 8 bases between the germline ends. The CDR3 totals 12 residues. Germline V gives CDR1 MNHEY, CDR2 SVGAGI. Written as DNA, the CDR3 is TGTGCCAGCAGTTACGGTACAGGTGAGCAGTTCTTC. Translation gives CASSYGTGEQFF.

This clonotype was picked up many times. The rearrangement joins TRBV5-1 to TRBJ2-5; perhaps TRBD2 as D (6 bases). From germline, CDR1 is SGHRS and CDR2 YFSETQ. The CDR3 contains 14 residues. Trimming took 5 bases from V and 2 from J, leaving 13 bases between them. CDR3 DNA: TGCGCCAGCAGGGGGGGAGTGGGACAAGAGACCCAGTACTTC. Translated: CASRGGVGQETQYF.

The chain is built from TRBV4-1 and TRBJ1-6; possible D gene TRBD1, 5 bases. Germline assignment: CDR1 MGHRA and CDR2 YSYEKL. V dropped 7 bases and J dropped 9 bases, with 16 bases sitting between them. The CDR3 length is 14 residues. CDR3 DNA sequence: TGCGCCAGCACCGGGACGACCCAGCGTTCACCCCTCCACTTT. This codes for CASTGTTQRSPLHF.

This clonotype has at least ten counts. This chain links TRBV5-1 with TRBJ2-4, with D tentatively TRBD2 (5 bases). V shed 2 bases and J shed 2 bases, with 14 bases lying between them. CDR3 length: 16 amino acids. From germline, CDR1 is SGHRS and CDR2 YFSETQ. CDR3 DNA: TGCGCCAGCAGCTTTTTAAGCGGCTCGTCCAAAAACATTCAGTACTTC. This translates into CASSFLSGSSKNIQYF.

This clonotype was observed many times. The chain uses TRBV20-1 and TRBJ2-5; D possibly corresponds to TRBD1 (7 bases). Trimming cost V 2 bases and J 5 bases, with 21 bases left between them. The CDR3 contains 16 residues. CDR1 and CDR2 from the germline V gene are DFQATT and SNEGSKA (reference sequence). The CDR3 sequence is CSARTLGLQGRETQYF. CDR3 coding DNA: TGCAGTGCTAGAACCCTGGGCCTACAGGGGAGGGAGACCCAGTACTTC.

There are many counts of this clonotype. V and J are TRBV7-9 and TRBJ1-1; no definite D call. V gave up 3 bases and J gave up 6 bases, with 5 bases separating them. CDR1 and CDR2 (germline): SEHNR, FQNEAQ (reference sequence). This CDR3 spans 11 amino acids. The CDR3 DNA follows: TGTGCCAGCAGCTTCGGCCCTGAAGCTTTCTTT. Translation gives CASSFGPEAFF.

This clonotype was seen just once. Possible read error: a much larger clone is one base away. The chain couples TRBV5-5 to TRBJ1-1; 10 bases are a match to TRBD1. This CDR3 has 15 residues. Losses at the gene ends were 1 base for V and 10 bases for J; bases not matched to a gene: 10. CDR1 and CDR2 from the germline V gene are SGHKS and YYEKEE (reference sequence). The CDR3 loop reads CASSLSLRQGAAAFF. The CDR3 DNA is TGTGCCAGCAGCTTGTCGCTCCGACAGGGGGCTGCAGCTTTCTTT. The full variable domain, with the rest looked up from reference TRBV5-5 and TRBJ1-1, is DAGVTQSPTHLIKTRGQQVTLRCSPISGHKSVSWYQQVLGQGPQFIFQYYEKEERGRGNFPDRFSARQFPNYSSELNVNALLLGDSALYLCASSLSLRQGAAAFFGQGTRLTVV.

In its sample, this clonotype was seen many times. The chain joins TRBV5-1 to TRBJ1-2, with TRBD1 as a possible D gene (5 bases). Germline CDR1 and CDR2: SGHRS and YFSETQ. V was cut by 4 bases and J by 6 bases, with 19 bases left in between. The CDR3 has 15 amino acids. Here the CDR3 DNA reads TGCGCCAGCAGCCAGGAGTCATCCGGGGACCATGGCTACACCTTC. Protein product: CASSQESSGDHGYTF.

With regard to this clonotype: A much larger clone lies a single base off, so this may be a read error. This chain joins TRBV10-3 and TRBJ2-2; TRBD2 matches at 11 bases. Germline V gene lookup returns CDR1 ENHRY and CDR2 SYGVKD. The CDR3 length is 16 residues. The CDR3 spells CAVSESLAGGTGELFF. Written as DNA, the CDR3 is TGTGCCGTCAGTGAATCTCTAGCGGGAGGTACCGGGGAGCTGTTTTTT.

This clonotype was recorded many times. The chain combines TRBV5-1 with TRBJ2-3; the D gene is possibly TRBD2 (6 bases). Germline assignment: CDR1 SGHRS and CDR2 YFSETQ. V was trimmed by 4 bases and J by 2 bases, leaving 14 bases between them. CDR3 length: 15 amino acids. The CDR3 nucleotides read TGCGCCAGCAGCCGAACCGGGACTCACACAGATACGCAGTATTTT. It specifies CASSRTGTHTDTQYF.

The sample holds many counts of this clonotype. The chain uses TRBV7-8 and TRBJ2-7; D could derive from TRBD1 or TRBD2 (5 bases each). The CDR3 sequence is 13 residues long. The V gene lost 3 bases and the J gene lost 1 base, with 7 bases spanning the gap. CDR1 and CDR2 (germline): SGHVS, FQNEAQ. CDR3 nucleotide sequence: TGTGCCAGCAGCTTTGGGGGTTCCTACGAGCAGTACTTC. Its translation: CASSFGGSYEQYF.

This clonotype was recorded at least ten times. The rearrangement uses TRBV27 and TRBJ2-1; 8 positions agree with TRBD2. This CDR3 contains 15 residues. Germline V CDR1 and CDR2: MNHEY, SMNVEV (reference sequence). V lost 5 bases to trimming and J lost 4 bases; unmatched junction nucleotides: 7. The DNA for the CDR3 is TGTGCCAGCAGTGAAGCGGGAGTAGTTTACAATGAGCAGTTCTTC. Translation: CASSEAGVVYNEQFF.

The sample holds many counts of this clonotype. The chain has TRBV10-2 and TRBJ2-7; weak D call: TRBD1 (5 bases). The CDR3 runs to 14 residues. From germline, CDR1 is WSHSY and CDR2 SAAADI. Trimming removed 8 bases from V and 1 base from J, with 15 bases in between. As DNA, the CDR3 is TGCGCCAGCCAACAGGACACGGCGTCCTACGAGCAGTACTTC. Translated: CASQQDTASYEQYF.